This T cell receptor (beta chain) was captured in a study of T cells in Graves' hyperthyroidism and ophthalmopathy. Whole-study context: Pretreatment peripheral blood was obtained at initial diagnosis.

RNA transcripts provided the source from which TCR beta CDR3 regions were amplified. HTBI primers were the set used in a first-round RT-PCR of the TCR CDR3. TCRdb called the multiplex PCR reads again in MiXCR, with one record for every CDR3 protein. The table includes some 460,000 distinct CDR3 sequences, approximately 14% detected once. Patients aged 18 to 65 had newly diagnosed hyperthyroidism that had lasted under 2 months. Patients showing uncontrolled infection, other autoimmune disease, pregnancy or lactation were ineligible. Every diagnosis used clinical symptoms, serum thyroxine and TRAb, thyroid ultrasound and orbital computed tomography. In its sample, this clonotype was seen many times. Germline V lookup: CDR1 PRHDT, CDR2 FYEKMQ (reference sequence). Between the trimmed V and J ends, which lost 5 bases and 0 bases, there was a span of 11 bases. CDR3 length: 16 residues.

The sequence came from a woman between 18 and 29 years old with Graves' hyperthyroidism. The sample taken for sequencing was blood. The V gene is TRBV13, the J gene TRBJ1-6, with D maybe TRBD1 (5 bases). CDR3 DNA: TGTGCCAGCAGCCCGAGGGGCAGCTCCTATAATTCACCCCTCCACTTT. It encodes CASSPRGSSYNSPLHF.